This T cell receptor beta chain originates from a study of Tregs in tolerant kidney transplant recipients. Germline-derived CDR1 and CDR2 are SGHTA and FQGNSA. With 2 bases removed from V and 6 bases from J, the gap between germline ends came to 8 bases. The CDR3 loop spans 13 amino acids. Some clones are missing from TCRdb's copy, which holds only in-frame ones; the method was immunoSEQ multiplex PCR. The sample includes 200,000 to 300,000 clones, about 80% of them seen just once. Remarks on this clone: The antigen is not known.

Whole-study findings and limits: Findings come from small patient numbers and require larger validation. No direct test of biological reproducibility was done here.

What was sequenced was CD4+ T cells from blood. This TCR was sampled from a human donor in good health. The chain is built from TRBV7-2 and TRBJ1-5; D gene uncertain. CDR3 region: CASSLRVRQPQHF. Here the CDR3 DNA reads TGTGCCAGCAGCTTACGGGTTCGTCAGCCCCAGCATTTT.